A single sample is the source of the 10 T cell receptor beta chains below, sequenced in a study of blood T cell repertoires in COVID-19. TCRdb's table, derived via immunoSEQ multiplex PCR, lists solely in-frame clones and lacks some. Seen here are some 220,000 clones, roughly 90% observed once, and the top ten hold 3% to 3.5%. The sequenced material came from PBMCs or T cells enriched from blood (not recorded which). These receptors all come from a woman aged 45 to 65 in a cohort exposed to, infected with or recovered from COVID-19 (not recorded which).

The chain carries TRBV30 and TRBJ1-2; a possible D gene is TRBD1 (5 bases). The CDR3 is made up of 11 amino acids. From germline, CDR1 is GTSNPN and CDR2 SVGIG (reference sequence). The V end was cut by 0 bases, the J end by 10 bases, with 9 bases between. The CDR3 is CAWSVGGTYTF. Here the CDR3 DNA reads TGTGCCTGGAGTGTTGGGGGGACCTACACCTTC.

This clone was detected only once. The V gene is TRBV10-3, the J gene TRBJ1-1; TRBD1 matches 8 bases. CDR1 and CDR2 from the germline V gene are ENHRY and SYGVKD. This CDR3 comprises 14 residues. V dropped 2 bases and J dropped 4; count of bases not matched to a gene: 3. The CDR3: CAISERTGPTEAFF. DNA of the CDR3: TGTGCCATCAGTGAGCGGACAGGGCCCACTGAAGCTTTCTTT.

J is TRBJ2-1 and V is TRBV3-1 (or the pseudogene TRBV3-2), with 12 bases fitting TRBD2. The V gene end was trimmed by 8 bases and the J gene end by 5 bases; junction bases not matched to a gene: 16. The CDR3 length is 18 residues. Germline V lookup: CDR1 LGHDT, CDR2 YNNKEL (reference sequence). The CDR3 DNA reads TGTGCCAGCCAAAACGTAGGGCTAGCGGGGGGGACGAACAATGAGCAGTTCTTC. This gives the protein CASQNVGLAGGTNNEQFF.

The table lists this clone with a count of one. The CDR3 DNA reads as TGTGCCACGAAACCGGACAGAACTTCCTACGAGCAGTACTTC. It yields the protein CATKPDRTSYEQYF. The rearrangement uses TRBV6-4 and TRBJ2-7, with a possible D match to TRBD1 (6 bases). From germline, CDR1 is MRHNA and CDR2 SNTAGT. Trimming removed 10 bases from V and 1 base from J, with 17 bases in between. CDR3 length: 14 residues.

J is TRBJ1-5 and V is TRBV19; TRBD1 is a possible D gene (5 bases). The CDR3 has 14 residues. Trimming pared 5 bases from V and 3 bases from J, leaving 11 bases between. Looked up from germline, CDR1 is LNHDA and CDR2 is SQIVND (reference sequence). The CDR3, as DNA: TGTGCCAGTAGTGTCGACAGATTCAATCAGCCCCAGCATTTT. Residues: CASSVDRFNQPQHF.

The table lists this clone with a count of one. The V and J genes are TRBV5-1 and TRBJ1-3; the D gene is possibly TRBD1 (5 bases). V was trimmed by 0 bases and J by 0 bases, leaving 10 bases between them. The germline V gene encodes CDR1 SGHRS and CDR2 YFSETQ. This CDR3 contains 16 residues. Here the CDR3 DNA reads TGCGCCAGCAGCTTGGTCGGGACTTTCTCTGGAAACACCATATATTTT. This translates into CASSLVGTFSGNTIYF.

This chain links TRBV7-9 with TRBJ2-1; TRBD2 matches at 9 bases. Looked up from germline, CDR1 is SEHNR and CDR2 is FQNEAQ (reference sequence). The CDR3 has 16 amino acids. Unmatched junction bases numbered 10, after V lost 4 bases and J lost 6 bases. This chain's CDR3 is CASSSGWGLARNEQFF. CDR3 bases: TGTGCCAGCAGCTCCGGATGGGGACTAGCCCGCAATGAGCAGTTCTTC.

In DNA form, the CDR3 reads TGCGCCAGCAGCTGGGAGGCTTCTGGAAACACCATATATTTT. As protein: CASSWEASGNTIYF. The rearrangement uses TRBV5-1 and TRBJ1-3; D uncertain. V lost 3 bases to trimming and J lost 1 base, with 8 bases between them. Germline V CDR1 and CDR2: SGHRS, YFSETQ. The CDR3 contains 14 residues.

The chain is built from TRBV4-3 and TRBJ1-4; D ambiguous. The length of the CDR3 is 14 residues. V dropped 0 bases and J dropped 11 bases, with 13 bases sitting between them. Per germline, CDR1 LGHNA and CDR2 YSLEER. The CDR3 is CASSQDRGTLKLFF. CDR3 sequence (DNA): TGCGCCAGCAGCCAAGACCGAGGCACCCTTAAACTGTTTTTT.

This clone appeared a single time. The chain employs TRBV18 and TRBJ1-2; possibly TRBD1 for D (5 bases). Deletions cut 2 bases from V and 8 bases from J, with 15 bases between. The CDR3 consists of 14 residues. Germline V CDR1 and CDR2: KGHSH, LQKENI. CDR3 in DNA: TGTGCCAGCTCACCAAGTCAAGGGGTAGAGGGCTACACCTTC. Translation: CASSPSQGVEGYTF.